The present T cell receptor beta chain was sequenced within a study of T cell responses to AZD1222 COVID-19 vaccine (dated by TCRdb to about 2021). Regarding the research as a whole: AZD1222 recipients given second doses at about 4 weeks or at about 12 weeks were pooled, since spike-specific TCR depth and breadth were not found to differ between the two schedules. TCR sequencing was performed for roughly 250 trial participants, of whom about 210 were given two doses of AZD1222 and about 25 were given two doses of MenACWY control vaccine. Trial participants were enrolled by age into 18-55, 56-69 and 70-plus year subgroups, with 148, 28 and 57 TCR-sequenced participants respectively. Results the study describes overall, beyond this receptor: Vaccine-associated CD4 TCRs spanned the whole spike protein, with dominant responses in regions 160-218 and 743-854. In the small 56-69-year group, the increase in depth fell short of significance, most likely because of low power. Because no samples from the day 14 peak response were available, repertoires could be characterized only after the peak T cell response. Spike-specific TCR breadth and depth rose significantly after two AZD1222 doses compared with day 0 and with MenACWY recipients. Nearly half of unique spike-specific TCRs reportedly recognized epitopes outside regions mutated in the B.1.351 and B.1.1.7 variants. Most participants were white British and females outnumbered males, and the authors suggested that clonal diversity may have been underestimated. Conclusions about previously exposed vaccinees are limited because only six or seven AZD1222 recipients were SARS-CoV-2 seropositive at baseline.

Of note for this clone: Its recognized antigen is unknown. No base-level quality is on record; no much larger clone is a single base apart.

CDR1 MNHNS and CDR2 SASEGT were looked up in the germline V gene. V is shortened by 2 bases, J by 0 bases, and the region joining them spans 7 bases. Including the terminal cysteine and phenylalanine, the CDR3 comprises 15 residues. Only the CDR3 part of the read is kept: 45 bases, read in frame from the first base. The time point label of this sample denotes: baseline before first vaccination. Vaccinee samples came from UK trials COV001 and COV002, including a single-blind randomized controlled phase 2/3 trial of AZD1222 (ChAdOx1 nCoV-19) in healthy adults. Trial participant PBMC samples were collected at day 0 and day 28 after the second dose for TCRbeta chain sequencing. The CDR3 regions of human TCRbeta chains were analyzed by immunosequencing. In the paper's pipeline: Repertoire TCRs were matched against a reference library of SARS-CoV-2-specific TCRs generated with the MIRA antigen-specificity platform. Breadth meant the fraction of unique TCRs that were SARS-CoV-2-associated, whereas depth meant the fraction of total T cells that were SARS-CoV-2-associated. Each spike-specific TCR was assigned to its reactive spike region and to a CD4 or CD8 class using the MIRA data. Log10-transformed breadth and depth values were compared by one-way ANOVA with Sidak's multiple comparisons tests. This immuneACCESS table, as held by TCRdb, lists in-frame sequences with V and J called but not all clones. Of the missing ones, under half trace to an unresolved V gene in checked studies; the others have no known cause. The V and J calls and clone size are taken from that table; D and trimming were inferred from the DNA. The sample table holds approximately 70,000 clones, of which roughly 89% were seen once. The top ten constitute about 2.4% of the sample.

This specimen was peripheral blood, taken on day 0 of AZD1222 vaccination. The chain is made from TRBV6-1 and TRBJ2-2, with the D gene call left open. The clonotype comes from an adult in good health. The DNA reads as follows: TGTGCCAGCAGTGAAAGTACAGCGAACACCGGGGAGCTGTTTTTT. Translation gives CASSESTANTGELFF.